This entry features one T cell receptor beta chain sequence. Its antigen is still unknown. The data originate from a study of T cells in lung cancer brain metastases. Between the trimmed V and J ends, which lost 3 bases and 3 bases, there was a span of 6 bases. This CDR3 contains 12 residues. Germline values: CDR1 GTSNPN, CDR2 SVGIG (reference sequence). Genomic DNA input was about 2.24 to 5 ug, equal within pairs. Repertoires were generated with immunoSEQ multiplex PCR, while TCRdb's copy carries only in-frame clones and drops some. The sample lists 4,900 or so clones, less than 90% seen once, with approximately 3.2% in the top ten. No patient had a history of multiple malignancies, as such patients were excluded. Study observations and caveats: Most clones were lesion-specific, with limited overlap between paired lesions (mean Morisita index about 0.23). DNA fragmentation in FFPE samples may have prevented full retrieval of the infiltrating T cell repertoire.

This chain links TRBV30 with TRBJ1-3; D gene uncertain. The clonotype comes from a woman in her forties or fifties with non-small cell lung cancer. The sample consisted of tumor tissue from the primary lung tumor. The CDR3 spells CAWSGSGNTIYF. As DNA, the CDR3 is TGTGCCTGGAGCGGCAGTGGAAACACCATATATTTT.